What follows describes a single T cell receptor (beta chain). What it binds is unknown. One end of the junction varies from germline; a read error may be responsible. The sample belongs to a study of molecular identifiers for immune sequencing clone quantification. Study background: Four of five splits of RNA from 20,000 or 100,000 naive CD8 cells were sequenced in replicates. Study-wide findings and caveats: Among 850,000 to 1,000,000 naive cells, spiked Jurkat TCR RNA from a single cell was reportedly detectable. For effector cells, clones above 20 RNA copies held over 98% of molecules; for naive cells, under 1%.

From the PCR reads, TCRdb called clonotypes with MiXCR, one entry per CDR3 protein. The sample lists more than 300,000 distinct CDR3 sequences; around a fifth were seen once. The CDR3 length is 16 residues. Germline assignment: CDR1 SGHAT and CDR2 FQNNGV. The clonotype was recovered from a human donor in good health. Some libraries in this study had Jurkat cell RNA spiked in. The rearrangement links TRBV11-2 to TRBJ2-7; TRBD1 agrees at 7 bases. The sample taken for sequencing was naive CD8+ T cells from blood, with Jurkat cell RNA spiked in. The subset is: FACS-sorted CD8+CD4-CCR7+CD45RA+ naive T cells. In DNA, the CDR3 is TGTGCCAGCAGCTTAGTGTCCCGGGACAGTACCTACGAGGAGTACTTC. Encoded protein: CASSLVSRDSTYEEYF.